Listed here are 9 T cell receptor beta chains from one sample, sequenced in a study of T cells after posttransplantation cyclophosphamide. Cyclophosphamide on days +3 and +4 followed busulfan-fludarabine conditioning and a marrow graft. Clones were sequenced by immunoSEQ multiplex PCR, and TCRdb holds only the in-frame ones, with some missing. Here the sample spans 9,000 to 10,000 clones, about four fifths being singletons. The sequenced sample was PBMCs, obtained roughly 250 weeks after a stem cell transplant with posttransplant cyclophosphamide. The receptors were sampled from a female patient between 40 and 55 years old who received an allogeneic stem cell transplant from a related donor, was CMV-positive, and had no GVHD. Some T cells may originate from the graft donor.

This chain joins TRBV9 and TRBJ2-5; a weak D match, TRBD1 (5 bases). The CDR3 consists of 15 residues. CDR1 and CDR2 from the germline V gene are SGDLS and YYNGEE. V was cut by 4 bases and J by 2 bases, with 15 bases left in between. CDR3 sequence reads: CASSLQGNPQETQYF. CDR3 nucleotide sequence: TGTGCCAGCAGCCTTCAGGGCAACCCTCAAGAGACCCAGTACTTC.

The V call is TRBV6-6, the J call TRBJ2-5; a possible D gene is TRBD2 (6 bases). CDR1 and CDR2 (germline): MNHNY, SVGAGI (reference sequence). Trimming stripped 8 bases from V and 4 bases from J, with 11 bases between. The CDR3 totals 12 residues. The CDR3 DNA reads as TGTGCCAGCGCGGGGATTGCAGAGACCCAGTACTTC. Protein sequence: CASAGIAETQYF.

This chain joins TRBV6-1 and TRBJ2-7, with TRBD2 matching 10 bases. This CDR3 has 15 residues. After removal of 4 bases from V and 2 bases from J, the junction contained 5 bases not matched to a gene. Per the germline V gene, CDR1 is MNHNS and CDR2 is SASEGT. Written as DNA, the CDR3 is TGTGCCAGCAGTGGAAGCAGCGGGGGGGCCTACGAGCAGTACTTC. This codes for CASSGSSGGAYEQYF.

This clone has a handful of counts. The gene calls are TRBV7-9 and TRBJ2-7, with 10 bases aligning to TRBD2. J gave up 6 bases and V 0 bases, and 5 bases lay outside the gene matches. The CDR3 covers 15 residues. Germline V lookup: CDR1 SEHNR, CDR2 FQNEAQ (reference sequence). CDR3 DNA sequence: TGTGCCAGCAGCTTAGCGCGAGCGGGGGGGCCCGAGCAGTACTTC. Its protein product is CASSLARAGGPEQYF. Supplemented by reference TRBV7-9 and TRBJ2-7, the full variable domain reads DTGVSQNPRHKITKRGQNVTFRCDPISEHNRLYWYRQTLGQGPEFLTYFQNEAQLEKSRLLSDRFSAERPKGSFSTLEIQRTEQGDSAMYLCASSLARAGGPEQYFGPGTRLTVT.

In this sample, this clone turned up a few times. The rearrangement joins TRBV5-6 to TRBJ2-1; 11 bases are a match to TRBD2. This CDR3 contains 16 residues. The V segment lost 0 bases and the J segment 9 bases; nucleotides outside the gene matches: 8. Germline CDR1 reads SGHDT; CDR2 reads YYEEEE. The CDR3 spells CASSLGSGGALGEQFF. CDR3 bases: TGTGCCAGCAGCTTGGGTAGCGGGGGGGCCTTGGGTGAGCAGTTCTTC.

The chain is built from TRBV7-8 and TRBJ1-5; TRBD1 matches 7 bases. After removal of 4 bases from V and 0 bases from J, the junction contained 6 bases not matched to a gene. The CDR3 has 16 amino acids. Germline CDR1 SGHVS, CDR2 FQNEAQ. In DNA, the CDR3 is TGTGCCAGCAGCTCGGAACAGGGGAATAGCAATCAGCCCCAGCATTTT. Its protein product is CASSSEQGNSNQPQHF.

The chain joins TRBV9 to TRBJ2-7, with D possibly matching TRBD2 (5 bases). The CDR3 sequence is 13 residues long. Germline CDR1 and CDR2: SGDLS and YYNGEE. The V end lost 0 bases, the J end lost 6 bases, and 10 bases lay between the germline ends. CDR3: CASSVEVGSEQYF. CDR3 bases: TGTGCCAGCAGCGTAGAGGTAGGGAGCGAGCAGTACTTC. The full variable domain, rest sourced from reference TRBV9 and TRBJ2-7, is DSGVTQTPKHLITATGQRVTLRCSPRSGDLSVYWYQQSLDQGLQFLIQYYNGEERAKGNILERFSAQQFPDLHSELNLSSLELGDSALYFCASSVEVGSEQYFGPGTRLTVT.

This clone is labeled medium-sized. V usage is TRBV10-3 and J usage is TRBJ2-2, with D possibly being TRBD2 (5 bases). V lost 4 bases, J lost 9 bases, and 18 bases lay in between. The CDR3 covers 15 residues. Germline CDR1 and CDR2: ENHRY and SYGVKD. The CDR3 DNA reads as TGTGCCATCAGTGGATGGGGATCGGGGATTCGGGAGCTGTTTTTT. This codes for CAISGWGSGIRELFF.

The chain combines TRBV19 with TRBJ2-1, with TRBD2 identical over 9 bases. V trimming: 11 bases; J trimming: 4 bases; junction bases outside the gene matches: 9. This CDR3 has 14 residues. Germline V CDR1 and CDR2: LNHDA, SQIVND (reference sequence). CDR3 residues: CACNPSGVYNEQFF. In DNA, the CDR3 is TGTGCCTGCAATCCTAGCGGGGTGTACAATGAGCAGTTCTTC. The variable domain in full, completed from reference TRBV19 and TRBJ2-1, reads DGGITQSPKYLFRKEGQNVTLSCEQNLNHDAMYWYRQDPGQGLRLIYYSQIVNDFQKGDIAEGYSVSREKKESFPLTVTSAQKNPTAFYLCACNPSGVYNEQFFGPGTRLTVL.